This TCR beta chain was identified in a study of blood T cell repertoires in COVID-19. Living in about 25 US areas, the participants were between roughly 18 and 89 years of age. Some clones are missing from TCRdb's copy, which holds only in-frame ones; the method was immunoSEQ multiplex PCR. The data hold around 470,000 clones, with about nine tenths observed a single time. The CDR3 length is 15 residues. V dropped 4 bases and J dropped 10 bases, with 17 bases sitting between them. Looked up from germline, CDR1 is LGHDT and CDR2 is YNNKEL (reference sequence). The source is a man in his late teens or twenties who had recovered from COVID-19. The sequencing sample was made of PBMCs or T cells enriched from blood (not recorded which). This chain connects TRBV3-1 (or the pseudogene TRBV3-2) to TRBJ1-6, with D possibly TRBD1 on 6 matching bases. CDR3: CASSPARGAKSPLHF. The CDR3 nucleotides read TGTGCCAGCAGCCCCGCCCGGGGGGCTAAATCACCCCTCCACTTT.